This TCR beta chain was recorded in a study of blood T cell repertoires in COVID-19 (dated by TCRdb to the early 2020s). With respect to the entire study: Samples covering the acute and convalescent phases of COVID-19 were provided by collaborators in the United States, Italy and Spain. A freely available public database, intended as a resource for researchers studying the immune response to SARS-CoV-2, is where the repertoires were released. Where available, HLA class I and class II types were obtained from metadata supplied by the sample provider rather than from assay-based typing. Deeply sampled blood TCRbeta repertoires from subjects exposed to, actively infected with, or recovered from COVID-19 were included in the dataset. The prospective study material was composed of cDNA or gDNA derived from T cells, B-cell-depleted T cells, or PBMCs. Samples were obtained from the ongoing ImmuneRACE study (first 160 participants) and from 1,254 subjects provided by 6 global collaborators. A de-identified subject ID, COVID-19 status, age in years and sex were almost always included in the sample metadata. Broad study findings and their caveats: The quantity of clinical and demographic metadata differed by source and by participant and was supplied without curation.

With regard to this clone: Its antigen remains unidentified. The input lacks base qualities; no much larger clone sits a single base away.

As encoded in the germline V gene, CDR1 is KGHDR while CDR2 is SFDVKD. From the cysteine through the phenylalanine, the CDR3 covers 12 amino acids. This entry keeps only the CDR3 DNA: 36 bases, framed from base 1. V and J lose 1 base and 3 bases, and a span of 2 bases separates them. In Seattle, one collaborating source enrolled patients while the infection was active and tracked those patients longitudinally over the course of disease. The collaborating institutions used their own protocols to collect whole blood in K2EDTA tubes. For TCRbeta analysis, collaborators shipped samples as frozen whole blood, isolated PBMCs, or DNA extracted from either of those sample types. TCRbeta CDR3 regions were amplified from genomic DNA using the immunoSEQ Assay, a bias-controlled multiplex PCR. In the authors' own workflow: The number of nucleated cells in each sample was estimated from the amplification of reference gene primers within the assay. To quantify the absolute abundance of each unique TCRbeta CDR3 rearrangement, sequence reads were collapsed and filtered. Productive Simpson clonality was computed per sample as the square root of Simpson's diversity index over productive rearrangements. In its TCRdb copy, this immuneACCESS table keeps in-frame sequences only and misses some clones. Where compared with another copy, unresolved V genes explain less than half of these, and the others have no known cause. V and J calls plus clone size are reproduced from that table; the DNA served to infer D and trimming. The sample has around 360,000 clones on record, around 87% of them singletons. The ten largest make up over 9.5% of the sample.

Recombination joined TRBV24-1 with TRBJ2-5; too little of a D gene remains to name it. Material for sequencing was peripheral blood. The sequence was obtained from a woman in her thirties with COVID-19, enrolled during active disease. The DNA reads TGTGCCACCAGTGATTTCGAAGAGACCCAGTACTTC. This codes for CATSDFEETQYF.